Shown below are 15 T cell receptor beta chains from a single sample sequenced in a study of cytomegalovirus exposure and HLA in healthy donors. PCR was performed using 60 Vbeta and 13 Jbeta primers. The data were produced by immunoSEQ multiplex PCR, yet TCRdb's version contains in-frame clones alone and is incomplete. The sample lists 200,000 to 250,000 clones; over 80% were seen once. Sequencing used PBMCs. The receptors come from a boy between 2 and 10 years old in good health and CMV-seronegative.

V is TRBV27 and J is TRBJ2-5, with D perhaps TRBD2 (6 bases). The CDR3 is made up of 16 amino acids. Germline V gene lookup returns CDR1 MNHEY and CDR2 SMNVEV (reference sequence). The V end was cut by 3 bases, the J end by 4 bases, with 18 bases between. The CDR3 spells CASSFVGGGLGETQYF. The CDR3 nucleotides are TGTGCCAGCAGTTTCGTGGGAGGAGGATTGGGAGAGACCCAGTACTTC.

This clone appeared a single time. This chain uses TRBV20-1 with TRBJ1-5, with D unresolved. Germline V gives CDR1 DFQATT, CDR2 SNEGSKA (reference sequence). The CDR3 is 10 amino acids. V was pared by 5 bases and J by 3 bases, with 2 bases between. The CDR3 sequence: CSALNQPQHF. CDR3 in DNA: TGCAGTGCTCTCAATCAGCCCCAGCATTTT.

The chain's CDR3 is CASSRDRNSPLHF. The CDR3 nucleotides are TGTGCCAGCAGTAGGGACAGAAATTCACCCCTCCACTTT. The V and J genes are TRBV6-5 and TRBJ1-6, with 7 bases lining up with TRBD1. The CDR3 is 13 residues long. The junction had 2 bases not matched to a gene; V was cut back by 5 bases and J by 7 bases. Germline CDR1 and CDR2: MNHEY and SVGAGI.

The chain carries TRBV9 and TRBJ2-1, with TRBD2 matching 13 bases. In germline, CDR1 is SGDLS, CDR2 YYNGEE. J lost 0 bases, V lost 4 bases, and 10 bases had no gene match. This CDR3 comprises 19 residues. In DNA, the CDR3 is TGTGCCAGCAGCCACGGACTAGCGGGGGCTAGGGCCTCCTACAATGAGCAGTTCTTC. Translated, it gives CASSHGLAGARASYNEQFF.

V usage is TRBV29-1 and J usage is TRBJ1-1; D remains ambiguous. The CDR3 has 14 residues. Trimming shortened V by 6 bases and J by 3 bases, and 17 bases separated the two germline ends. The germline gives CDR1 SQVTM, CDR2 ANQGSEA. The CDR3 loop is CSVENGGRHTEAFF. The CDR3 nucleotides read TGCAGCGTGGAAAATGGAGGACGGCACACTGAAGCTTTCTTT.

This clone was detected only once. The chain uses TRBV14 and TRBJ2-7; the D gene is possibly TRBD2 (6 bases). CDR1 is SGHDN, CDR2 FVKESK, per germline. There are 15 residues in the CDR3. Trimming stripped 2 bases from V and 7 bases from J, with 18 bases between. The CDR3 spells CASSQSPREVGEQYF. Here the CDR3 DNA reads TGTGCCAGCAGCCAATCACCCAGGGAGGTGGGTGAGCAGTACTTC. Drawing the rest from reference TRBV14 and TRBJ2-7, the complete variable domain is EAGVTQFPSHSVIEKGQTVTLRCDPISGHDNLYWYRRVMGKEIKFLLHFVKESKQDESGMPNNRFLAERTGGTYSTLKVQPAELEDSGVYFCASSQSPREVGEQYFGPGTRLTVT.

This chain links TRBV5-1 with TRBJ2-6; maybe TRBD1 (6 bases). The V gene lost 6 bases and the J gene lost 0 bases, with 19 bases spanning the gap. CDR3 length equals 18 residues. Germline V gene lookup returns CDR1 SGHRS and CDR2 YFSETQ. Here the CDR3 reads CASTRTGTTASGANVLTF. The DNA of the CDR3 is TGCGCCAGCACCAGAACCGGGACAACCGCCTCTGGGGCCAACGTCCTGACTTTC.

The V gene is TRBV19, the J gene TRBJ2-7, with 7 bases that match TRBD2. Germline CDR1 LNHDA, CDR2 SQIVND (reference sequence). Losses at the gene ends were 3 bases for V and 3 bases for J; bases not matched to a gene: 8. CDR3 length: 15 amino acids. This chain's CDR3 is CASSISSGGYYEQYF. The CDR3 DNA is TGTGCCAGTAGTATCTCTAGCGGAGGGTACTACGAGCAGTACTTC.

In this sample, this clone turned up a few times. This chain uses TRBV2 with TRBJ1-1; perhaps TRBD1 as D (6 bases). Germline V gene data show CDR1 as SNHLY and CDR2 as FYNNEI. This CDR3 comprises 12 residues. The V gene lost 7 bases and the J gene lost 11 bases, with 17 bases spanning the gap. The CDR3 sequence: CASTELGTLAFF. CDR3 sequence (DNA): TGTGCCAGCACCGAACTAGGGACACTGGCTTTCTTT.

This chain links TRBV9 with TRBJ1-4; D not resolved. V lost 3 bases and J lost 3, with 12 bases in between. CDR3 size: 15 residues. The germline CDR1 and CDR2 sequences are SGDLS and YYNGEE. CDR3 sequence (DNA): TGTGCCAGCAGCGGTGGACGGAGGTCTAATGAAAAACTGTTTTTT. Translation: CASSGGRRSNEKLFF.

The rearrangement links TRBV9 to TRBJ1-2, with 11 bases matching TRBD1. This CDR3 region has 20 residues. The V gene end was trimmed by 0 bases and the J gene end by 5 bases; junction bases not matched to a gene: 18. The germline CDR1 and CDR2 sequences are SGDLS and YYNGEE. The CDR3 DNA is TGTGCCAGCAGCGTAGGTCTCGGGACAGGGGGGGAGCTCGGGCCTTATGGCTACACCTTC. As protein: CASSVGLGTGGELGPYGYTF.

The chain uses TRBV30 and TRBJ2-1; 11 nucleotides agree with TRBD2. The CDR3 has 17 residues. Unmatched junction bases numbered 15, after V lost 3 bases and J lost 8 bases. Germline CDR1 GTSNPN, CDR2 SVGIG (reference sequence). This CDR3 reads CAWSLLLAGGPGDEQFF. The CDR3 DNA reads TGTGCCTGGAGCCTACTTCTAGCGGGAGGCCCAGGGGATGAGCAGTTCTTC.

V gene TRBV28 combines with J gene TRBJ1-1; 9 nucleotides line up with TRBD1. Germline V lookup: CDR1 MDHEN, CDR2 SYDVKM. The CDR3 totals 14 residues. The V and J ends lost 6 bases and 6 bases, in that order; junction bases with no gene match: 8. The CDR3 region has the DNA TGTGCCAGCAGCCAGGGACAGGGTTTCCCTGAAGCTTTCTTT. Its translation: CASSQGQGFPEAFF.

The V call is TRBV5-6, the J call TRBJ2-1; 10 bases are a match to TRBD2. Germline V gene data show CDR1 as SGHDT and CDR2 as YYEEEE. With 2 bases clipped from V and 5 bases from J, the junction kept 4 bases outside the gene matches. The CDR3 length is 15 residues. The CDR3 nucleotides are TGTGCCAGCAGCTTTGACCTAGCGGGGGACAATGAGCAGTTCTTC. Its protein product is CASSFDLAGDNEQFF.

This clone has only one observation. The J gene is TRBJ2-1, the V gene TRBV9; perhaps TRBD2 as D (6 bases). The CDR3 contains 14 residues. CDR1 SGDLS and CDR2 YYNGEE come from the germline V gene. V lost 3 bases, J lost 9 bases, and 16 bases lay in between. In DNA, the CDR3 is TGTGCCAGCAGCGCCTCAGCGGAGGGCCTTGAGCAGTTCTTC. Protein: CASSASAEGLEQFF.